Below are 13 T cell receptor beta chains sequenced from a single sample in a study of shared clonotypes between healthy human individuals. Method: immunoSEQ multiplex PCR; TCRdb's copy keeps in-frame clones and lacks some. Of approximately 2.5 million clones in the sample, approximately 92% were seen once. Sequencing was carried out using naive CD4+ T cells sorted from blood. The subset was: CD45RA+ positively selected. These receptors all come from a man between 18 and 29 years old in good health.

V usage is TRBV11-2 and J usage is TRBJ1-1; D uncertain. CDR1 SGHAT and CDR2 FQNNGV come from the germline V gene. The CDR3 totals 14 residues. Trimming stripped 2 bases from V and 4 bases from J, with 11 bases between. The CDR3 loop is CASSLTRLFTEAFF. The DNA for the CDR3 is TGTGCCAGCAGCTTAACGAGATTGTTCACTGAAGCTTTCTTT.

The chain has TRBV6-5 and TRBJ1-3; the match to TRBD1 covers 11 bases. Trimming cost V 5 bases and J 3 bases; bases outside gene matches: 3. Germline CDR1 MNHEY, CDR2 SVGAGI. The CDR3 consists of 15 residues. In DNA form, the CDR3 reads TGTGCCAGCAGTCGGACAGGGGGCGATGGAAACACCATATATTTT. Protein: CASSRTGGDGNTIYF.

This clone was counted a few times. The genes are TRBV30 and TRBJ1-1, with D unclear. Trimming removed 2 bases from V and 1 base from J, with 8 bases in between. Germline-derived CDR1 and CDR2 are GTSNPN and SVGIG (reference sequence). CDR3 size: 13 residues. This CDR3 reads CAWSNLPNTEAFF. CDR3 DNA sequence: TGTGCCTGGAGTAATCTACCGAACACTGAAGCTTTCTTT.

For this clone: This sample includes further DNA sequences coding for the same CDR3. The chain joins TRBV30 to TRBJ1-2; no clear D. Deletions cut 1 base from V and 2 bases from J, with 11 bases between. This CDR3 region has 14 residues. The germline CDR1 and CDR2 sequences are GTSNPN and SVGIG (reference sequence). The CDR3, as DNA: TGTGCCTGGAGTGCCCAGACGGGGAACTATGGCTACACCTTC. This sequence encodes CAWSAQTGNYGYTF.

This clone was counted a few times. The gene calls are TRBV4-1 and TRBJ1-3; 8 bases fit TRBD1. The CDR3 contains 15 residues. The V gene end was trimmed by 5 bases and the J gene end by 2 bases; junction bases not matched to a gene: 5. CDR1 MGHRA and CDR2 YSYEKL come from the germline V gene. CDR3 sequence: CASSLTTGAGNTIYF. Written as DNA, the CDR3 is TGCGCCAGCAGCTTGACGACAGGGGCTGGAAACACCATATATTTT.

V usage is TRBV5-5 and J usage is TRBJ1-1, with unresolved D. The V end was cut by 4 bases, the J end by 4 bases, with 8 bases between. Germline V CDR1 and CDR2: SGHKS, YYEKEE (reference sequence). The CDR3 is 12 residues long. The CDR3 coding sequence is TGTGCCAGCAGCACTATCGGCACTGAAGCTTTCTTT. Its translation is CASSTIGTEAFF.

The J gene is TRBJ2-7, the V gene TRBV9, with a possible D match to TRBD1 (6 bases). Germline CDR1 reads SGDLS; CDR2 reads YYNGEE. This CDR3 region has 15 residues. Trimming took 0 bases from V and 3 from J, leaving 13 bases between them. CDR3 bases: TGTGCCAGCAGCGTAGGGTTTGGACAGCACTACGAGCAGTACTTC. Translating gives CASSVGFGQHYEQYF. The full variable domain, rest sourced from reference TRBV9 and TRBJ2-7, is DSGVTQTPKHLITATGQRVTLRCSPRSGDLSVYWYQQSLDQGLQFLIQYYNGEERAKGNILERFSAQQFPDLHSELNLSSLELGDSALYFCASSVGFGQHYEQYFGPGTRLTVT.

The gene calls are TRBV4-2 and TRBJ2-3, with 8 bases matching TRBD2. The germline CDR1 and CDR2 sequences are LGHNA and YNFKEQ. The CDR3 runs 17 residues. V shed 0 bases and J 2 bases; nucleotides not matched to a gene: 7. In nucleotides, the CDR3 is TGTGCCAGCAGCCAAGATGAGGCGGGGGGCCCCACAGATACGCAGTATTTT. Amino acids: CASSQDEAGGPTDTQYF.

The chain uses TRBV9 and TRBJ2-7; 9 nucleotides match TRBD1. V shed 4 bases, J shed 2 bases, and the junction held 13 bases outside the gene matches. The germline V gene encodes CDR1 SGDLS and CDR2 YYNGEE. This CDR3 is built from 17 residues. CDR3: CASSPRASGTGTYEQYF. The CDR3 DNA reads as TGTGCCAGCAGCCCTAGAGCGTCCGGGACAGGGACCTACGAGCAGTACTTC.

The V gene is TRBV11-2, the J gene TRBJ2-1; 11 positions match TRBD2. Trimming took 3 bases from V and 8 from J; bases not matched to a gene: 6. Germline CDR1 and CDR2: SGHAT and FQNNGV. This CDR3 contains 15 residues. The CDR3 DNA reads TGTGCCAGCAGCTTCGGACTAGCGGGCATATATGAGCAGTTCTTC. Amino acid sequence: CASSFGLAGIYEQFF.

This clone came up once. Compared with germline, one end of the junction differs, possibly owing to a read error. The genes are TRBV7-2 and TRBJ2-7; no definite D call. The CDR3 totals 11 residues. Germline V gene lookup returns CDR1 SGHTA and CDR2 FQGNSA. For the CDR3, the DNA is TGTGCCAGCAGCCCCGAGGTACCGCTGTTCTTC. Its translation: CASSPEVPLFF.

This clone has a handful of counts. CDR3 in DNA: TGTGCCTGGCTCCGGGACAGCTATGGCTACACCTTC. Translated: CAWLRDSYGYTF. The rearrangement links TRBV30 to TRBJ1-2; 7 bases are shared with TRBD1. Trimming removed 5 bases from V and 4 bases from J; junction bases left unmatched: 4. The germline gives CDR1 GTSNPN, CDR2 SVGIG (reference sequence). This CDR3 has 12 amino acids.

The V and J genes are TRBV6-5 and TRBJ1-6; TRBD1 might be the D (5 bases). The germline CDR1 and CDR2 sequences are MNHEY and SVGAGI. The CDR3 extends over 14 amino acids. Trimming shortened V by 5 bases and J by 9 bases, and 14 bases separated the two germline ends. CDR3 nucleotide sequence: TGTGCCAGCAGTCCAGGGTATGGATCTTCACCCCTCCACTTT. Residues: CASSPGYGSSPLHF.